The clone carrying this TCR beta chain was seen a few times. Its antigen remains unidentified. Trimming pared 0 bases from V and 3 bases from J, leaving 11 bases between. The CDR3 is made up of 15 amino acids. Germline CDR1 KGHSH, CDR2 LQKENI. The data were taken from a study of identical twins. Study-wide points: Findings came from cross-sectional statistics, without long-term follow-up of donors. Zero-insertion findings could be partly confounded by invariant cells (MAIT and iNKT cells).

TCRdb reprocessed the 5' RACE reads via MiXCR and lists one record per CDR3 protein. The sample yields a few hundred thousand distinct CDR3 sequences, 9% to 10% seen once. This receptor was taken from a woman in her forties or fifties in good health. The sample was naive T cells sorted from blood. The rearrangement links TRBV18 to TRBJ1-1, with a possible D match to TRBD1 (5 bases). In DNA form, the CDR3 reads TGTGCCAGCTCACCACCAAAGCGGGGGTACACTGAAGCTTTCTTT. It translates to CASSPPKRGYTEAFF.